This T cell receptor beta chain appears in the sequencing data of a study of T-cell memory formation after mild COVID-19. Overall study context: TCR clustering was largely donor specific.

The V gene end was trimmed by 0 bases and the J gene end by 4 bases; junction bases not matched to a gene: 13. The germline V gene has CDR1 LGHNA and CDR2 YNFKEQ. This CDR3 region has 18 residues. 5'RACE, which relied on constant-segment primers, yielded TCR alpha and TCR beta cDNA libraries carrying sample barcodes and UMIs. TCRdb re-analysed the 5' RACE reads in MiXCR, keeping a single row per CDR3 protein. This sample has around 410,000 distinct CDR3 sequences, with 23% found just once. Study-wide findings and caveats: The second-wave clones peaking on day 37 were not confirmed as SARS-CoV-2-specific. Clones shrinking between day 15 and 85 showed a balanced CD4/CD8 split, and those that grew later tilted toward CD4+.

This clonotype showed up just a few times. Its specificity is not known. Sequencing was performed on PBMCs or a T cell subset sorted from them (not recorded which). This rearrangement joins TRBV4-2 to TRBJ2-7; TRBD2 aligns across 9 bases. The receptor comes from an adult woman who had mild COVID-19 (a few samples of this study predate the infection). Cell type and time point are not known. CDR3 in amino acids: CASSQDPASGTRGYEQYF. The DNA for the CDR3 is TGTGCCAGCAGCCAAGATCCAGCTAGCGGGACGAGAGGTTACGAGCAGTACTTC.